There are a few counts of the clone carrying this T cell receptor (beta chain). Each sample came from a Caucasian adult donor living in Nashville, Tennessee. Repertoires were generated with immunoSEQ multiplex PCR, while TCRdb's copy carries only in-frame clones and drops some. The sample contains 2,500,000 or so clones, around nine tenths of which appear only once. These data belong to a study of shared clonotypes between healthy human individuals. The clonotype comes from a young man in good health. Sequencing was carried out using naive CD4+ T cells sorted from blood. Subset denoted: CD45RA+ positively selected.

This CDR3 is CASSRGGQGNTEAFF. CDR3 DNA sequence: TGCGCCAGCAGCCGGGGAGGACAGGGGAACACTGAAGCTTTCTTT. This chain uses TRBV5-1 with TRBJ1-1; 8 bases line up with TRBD1. V was pared by 4 bases and J by 1 base, with 6 bases of the junction left unmatched. The CDR3 totals 15 residues. Germline lookup yields CDR1 SGHRS and CDR2 YFSETQ.